Listed below are T cell receptor beta chains from one sample, sequenced in a study of cytomegalovirus exposure and HLA in healthy donors. The method was immunoSEQ multiplex PCR; TCRdb's version includes in-frame clones alone and lacks a portion of them. The repertoire holds 90,000 to 140,000 clones, with more than 60% as singletons. The sequencing input was PBMCs. Every receptor here comes from a man aged 30 to 39 in good health and CMV-seronegative. The CDR3 runs from the conserved cysteine through the conserved F or W. Each record gives: D gene, V gene, clone size, J gene, CDR3 protein, CDR3 DNA. A D gene is named only where the DNA matches it firmly. For some rows the clone size is stated as once, few or many, or as a class when expanded; others skip it.

d_call: -; v_call: TRBV7-3; clone_size: -; j_call: TRBJ2-2; cdr3_aa: CASRPESITGELFF; cdr3_nt: TGTGCCAGCAGGCCCGAGAGCATCACCGGGGAGCTGTTTTTT
d_call: -; v_call: TRBV7-9; clone_size: -; j_call: TRBJ1-5; cdr3_aa: CATNTGNSNQPQHF; cdr3_nt: TGTGCCACAAACACAGGGAATAGCAATCAGCCCCAGCATTTT
d_call: TRBD2; v_call: TRBV9; clone_size: many; j_call: TRBJ2-5; cdr3_aa: CASSITSDQETQYF; cdr3_nt: TGTGCCAGCAGCATTACTAGCGACCAAGAGACCCAGTACTTC
d_call: TRBD2; v_call: TRBV14; clone_size: -; j_call: TRBJ2-1; cdr3_aa: CASSRPDVGLGYNEQFF; cdr3_nt: TGTGCCAGCAGCCGCCCAGACGTAGGACTAGGGTACAATGAGCAGTTCTTC
d_call: -; v_call: TRBV29-1; clone_size: -; j_call: TRBJ1-1; cdr3_aa: CSVGSGGLRNTEAFF; cdr3_nt: TGCAGCGTTGGGTCCGGGGGTCTAAGGAACACTGAAGCTTTCTTT
d_call: -; v_call: TRBV5-6; clone_size: once; j_call: TRBJ2-5; cdr3_aa: CASSIGQPNLSETQYF; cdr3_nt: TGTGCCAGCAGTATCGGACAGCCCAACCTATCAGAGACCCAGTACTTC
d_call: -; v_call: TRBV6-5; clone_size: -; j_call: TRBJ2-5; cdr3_aa: CASRKQGTIQETQYF; cdr3_nt: TGTGCCAGCCGTAAACAGGGAACAATCCAAGAGACCCAGTACTTC
d_call: -; v_call: TRBV4-1; clone_size: -; j_call: TRBJ2-5; cdr3_aa: CASSLAPGTGETQYF; cdr3_nt: TGCGCCAGCAGCCTTGCTCCAGGGACTGGAGAGACCCAGTACTTC
d_call: TRBD1; v_call: TRBV19; clone_size: -; j_call: TRBJ1-2; cdr3_aa: CASTTQGDYYYGYTF; cdr3_nt: TGTGCCAGTACCACTCAGGGGGATTATTACTATGGCTACACCTTC
d_call: -; v_call: TRBV5-1; clone_size: -; j_call: TRBJ1-1; cdr3_aa: CASSLGLNTEAFF; cdr3_nt: TGCGCCAGCAGCTTGGGGCTTAACACTGAAGCTTTCTTT
d_call: -; v_call: TRBV7-2; clone_size: -; j_call: TRBJ2-3; cdr3_aa: CASSPRGTNLDTQYF; cdr3_nt: TGTGCCAGCAGCCCGCGGGGGACAAACCTAGATACGCAGTATTTT
d_call: -; v_call: TRBV5-8; clone_size: -; j_call: TRBJ1-5; cdr3_aa: CASSPRDQPQHF; cdr3_nt: TGTGCCAGCAGCCCTAGAGATCAGCCCCAGCATTTT
d_call: -; v_call: TRBV9; clone_size: -; j_call: TRBJ1-5; cdr3_aa: CASSLTGGTNQPQHF; cdr3_nt: TGTGCCAGCAGCTTGACGGGGGGGACCAATCAGCCCCAGCATTTT
d_call: -; v_call: TRBV7-6; clone_size: -; j_call: TRBJ1-4; cdr3_aa: CASSLNEGEKLFF; cdr3_nt: TGTGCCAGCAGCTTAAACGAGGGAGAAAAACTGTTTTTT
d_call: -; v_call: TRBV25-1; clone_size: -; j_call: TRBJ2-1; cdr3_aa: CASSDGVKRSNEQFF; cdr3_nt: TGTGCCAGCAGTGATGGCGTCAAGCGGTCCAATGAGCAGTTCTTC
d_call: -; v_call: TRBV7-2; clone_size: -; j_call: TRBJ1-2; cdr3_aa: CASSLVQYGYTF; cdr3_nt: TGTGCCAGCAGCTTAGTACAGTATGGCTACACCTTC
d_call: -; v_call: TRBV5-1; clone_size: -; j_call: TRBJ1-1; cdr3_aa: CASSTTRGRTEAFF; cdr3_nt: TGCGCCAGCAGCACAACCAGGGGCCGCACTGAAGCTTTCTTT
d_call: -; v_call: TRBV5-1; clone_size: few; j_call: TRBJ1-6; cdr3_aa: CASSLGQGSYNSPLHF; cdr3_nt: TGCGCCAGCAGCTTAGGTCAGGGGTCCTATAATTCACCCCTCCACTTT
d_call: -; v_call: TRBV5-1; clone_size: few; j_call: TRBJ2-7; cdr3_aa: CASSVFTGAGGEQYF; cdr3_nt: TGCGCCAGCAGCGTTTTTACAGGTGCTGGTGGCGAGCAGTACTTC
d_call: -; v_call: TRBV6-5; clone_size: -; j_call: TRBJ2-5; cdr3_aa: CASRKTSLETQYF; cdr3_nt: TGTGCCAGCAGGAAAACTAGTCTGGAGACCCAGTACTTC
d_call: TRBD1; v_call: TRBV30; clone_size: -; j_call: TRBJ1-4; cdr3_aa: CAWGTGANEKLFF; cdr3_nt: TGTGCCTGGGGCACAGGGGCGAATGAAAAACTGTTTTTT
d_call: -; v_call: TRBV5-4; clone_size: -; j_call: TRBJ1-2; cdr3_aa: CASSRQTERGYTF; cdr3_nt: TGTGCCAGCAGCCGTCAGACAGAGCGTGGCTACACCTTC
d_call: TRBD2; v_call: TRBV27; clone_size: -; j_call: TRBJ2-3; cdr3_aa: CASSFGGTDTQYF; cdr3_nt: TGTGCCAGCAGTTTCGGGGGGACAGATACGCAGTATTTT
d_call: TRBD2; v_call: TRBV4-1; clone_size: -; j_call: TRBJ2-7; cdr3_aa: CASSQDRDYKEYF; cdr3_nt: TGCGCCAGCAGCCAAGATAGGGACTATAAGGAGTACTTC
d_call: -; v_call: TRBV6-1; clone_size: -; j_call: TRBJ1-5; cdr3_aa: CASSEQGLNQPQHF; cdr3_nt: TGTGCCAGCAGTGAACAGGGACTGAATCAGCCCCAGCATTTT
d_call: -; v_call: TRBV6-1; clone_size: -; j_call: TRBJ1-2; cdr3_aa: CASSELGIRYGYTF; cdr3_nt: TGTGCCAGCAGTGAATTGGGCATACGATATGGCTACACCTTC
d_call: -; v_call: TRBV5-6; clone_size: -; j_call: TRBJ2-3; cdr3_aa: CASSLGLSGDTQYF; cdr3_nt: TGTGCCAGCAGCTTGGGTTTATCGGGAGATACGCAGTATTTT
d_call: TRBD1; v_call: TRBV5-6; clone_size: -; j_call: TRBJ1-1; cdr3_aa: CASSLGRERRTGNTEAFF; cdr3_nt: TGTGCCAGCAGTCTCGGACGAGAGCGAAGGACAGGGAACACTGAAGCTTTCTTT
d_call: -; v_call: TRBV7-9; clone_size: -; j_call: TRBJ2-5; cdr3_aa: CASSIGDRKGKETQYF; cdr3_nt: TGTGCCAGCAGCATTGGAGACAGAAAGGGAAAAGAGACCCAGTACTTC
d_call: TRBD1; v_call: TRBV9; clone_size: -; j_call: TRBJ1-2; cdr3_aa: CASSAMDRFNYGYTF; cdr3_nt: TGTGCCAGCAGCGCAATGGACAGGTTTAACTATGGCTACACCTTC
d_call: -; v_call: TRBV9; clone_size: -; j_call: TRBJ1-1; cdr3_aa: CASSGGTLNTEAFF; cdr3_nt: TGTGCCAGCAGCGGCGGGACGCTGAACACTGAAGCTTTCTTT
d_call: -; v_call: TRBV5-1; clone_size: -; j_call: TRBJ2-1; cdr3_aa: CASSLLALTQGNEQFF; cdr3_nt: TGCGCCAGCAGCTTGTTAGCATTGACACAGGGCAATGAGCAGTTCTTC
d_call: TRBD1; v_call: TRBV18; clone_size: -; j_call: TRBJ1-5; cdr3_aa: CASSPLGTGSNQPQHF; cdr3_nt: TGTGCCAGCTCACCGCTCGGGACAGGGAGCAATCAGCCCCAGCATTTT
d_call: TRBD1; v_call: TRBV28; clone_size: -; j_call: TRBJ1-4; cdr3_aa: CASSLGDREGEKLFF; cdr3_nt: TGTGCCAGCAGTTTAGGGGACAGGGAGGGAGAAAAACTGTTTTTT
d_call: TRBD1; v_call: TRBV7-2; clone_size: -; j_call: TRBJ2-3; cdr3_aa: CASRQGPVTQYF; cdr3_nt: TGTGCCAGCCGACAGGGGCCCGTTACGCAGTATTTT
d_call: TRBD1; v_call: TRBV5-1; clone_size: -; j_call: TRBJ2-7; cdr3_aa: CASSSGTGEFYEQYF; cdr3_nt: TGCGCCAGCAGCTCCGGGACAGGGGAGTTTTATGAGCAGTACTTC
d_call: TRBD1; v_call: TRBV7-9; clone_size: -; j_call: TRBJ2-2; cdr3_aa: CSSSSTGSRTGELFF; cdr3_nt: TGTTCCAGCAGCTCGACAGGGTCGCGCACCGGGGAGCTGTTTTTT
d_call: -; v_call: TRBV19; clone_size: -; j_call: TRBJ2-7; cdr3_aa: CASSPRQVSYEQYF; cdr3_nt: TGTGCCAGTAGTCCTAGACAGGTCTCCTACGAGCAGTACTTC
d_call: TRBD2; v_call: TRBV7-2; clone_size: -; j_call: TRBJ2-1; cdr3_aa: CASSAGAYNEQFF; cdr3_nt: TGTGCCAGCAGCGCGGGGGCCTACAATGAGCAGTTCTTC
d_call: -; v_call: TRBV5-6; clone_size: -; j_call: TRBJ2-1; cdr3_aa: CASSFVQGNEQFF; cdr3_nt: TGTGCCAGCAGCTTTGTACAGGGCAATGAGCAGTTCTTC
d_call: TRBD1; v_call: TRBV28; clone_size: -; j_call: TRBJ2-2; cdr3_aa: CASSLGSRTGLGGELFF; cdr3_nt: TGTGCCAGCAGCTTAGGCTCCCGGACAGGGCTCGGCGGGGAGCTGTTTTTT
d_call: TRBD1; v_call: TRBV30; clone_size: once; j_call: TRBJ2-6; cdr3_aa: CAWGTGASGANVLTF; cdr3_nt: TGTGCCTGGGGGACAGGGGCTTCTGGGGCCAACGTCCTGACTTTC
d_call: -; v_call: TRBV27; clone_size: -; j_call: TRBJ2-6; cdr3_aa: CASSLIWAPAGANVLTF; cdr3_nt: TGTGCCAGCAGTTTAATATGGGCCCCTGCTGGGGCCAACGTCCTGACTTTC
d_call: TRBD1; v_call: TRBV29-1; clone_size: -; j_call: TRBJ2-7; cdr3_aa: CSVSLGQGGPYEQYF; cdr3_nt: TGCAGCGTTAGTCTCGGACAGGGGGGTCCCTACGAGCAGTACTTC
d_call: -; v_call: TRBV6-1; clone_size: -; j_call: TRBJ2-1; cdr3_aa: CASSELRNEQFF; cdr3_nt: TGTGCCAGCAGTGAACTGCGGAATGAGCAGTTCTTC
d_call: -; v_call: TRBV10-1; clone_size: -; j_call: TRBJ2-3; cdr3_aa: CASRTQTDTQYF; cdr3_nt: TGCGCCAGCAGAACACAGACAGATACGCAGTATTTT
d_call: -; v_call: TRBV19; clone_size: -; j_call: TRBJ2-7; cdr3_aa: CASGSGAVEQYF; cdr3_nt: TGTGCCAGTGGGTCAGGGGCGGTCGAGCAGTACTTC
d_call: TRBD1; v_call: TRBV30; clone_size: -; j_call: TRBJ1-5; cdr3_aa: CAWGDRANQPQHF; cdr3_nt: TGTGCCTGGGGGGACAGGGCTAATCAGCCCCAGCATTTT
d_call: -; v_call: TRBV18; clone_size: once; j_call: TRBJ2-7; cdr3_aa: CASSPKGAADEQYF; cdr3_nt: TGTGCCAGCTCACCTAAAGGAGCAGCTGACGAGCAGTACTTC
d_call: -; v_call: TRBV7-9; clone_size: -; j_call: TRBJ1-1; cdr3_aa: CASSFLPGAFF; cdr3_nt: TGTGCCAGCAGCTTTTTGCCCGGTGCTTTCTTT
d_call: TRBD1; v_call: TRBV7-2; clone_size: -; j_call: TRBJ2-3; cdr3_aa: CASSRTGEADTQYF; cdr3_nt: TGTGCCAGCAGCAGGACAGGGGAGGCAGATACGCAGTATTTT
d_call: TRBD1; v_call: TRBV6-5; clone_size: once; j_call: TRBJ1-1; cdr3_aa: CASSTRQGDTEAFF; cdr3_nt: TGTGCCAGCAGTACCCGACAGGGGGACACTGAAGCTTTCTTT
d_call: TRBD1; v_call: TRBV6-1; clone_size: -; j_call: TRBJ2-7; cdr3_aa: CASSGDRGPYEQYF; cdr3_nt: TGTGCCAGCAGTGGGGACAGGGGGCCCTACGAGCAGTACTTC
d_call: TRBD1; v_call: TRBV27; clone_size: -; j_call: TRBJ2-7; cdr3_aa: CASRRTGGNEQYF; cdr3_nt: TGTGCCAGCAGACGGACAGGGGGTAACGAGCAGTACTTC